This TCR beta chain was sequenced in a study of spatial heterogeneity in lung cancer. Looking at the study overall: Compared with alpha-chain sequences, beta-chain sequences were consistently detected in greater numbers.

This CDR3 spans 14 amino acids. V was pared by 4 bases and J by 3 bases, with 4 bases of the junction left unmatched. Germline V gene sequence: CDR1 SGHAT, CDR2 FQDESV (reference sequence). As concerns this clonotype: The target antigen is unknown.

TCR cDNA molecules each had a unique molecular identifier. From the 5' RACE reads, TCRdb called clonotypes with MiXCR, one entry per CDR3 protein. The sample gives just under 95,000 distinct CDR3 sequences, approximately 12% of which show up once; roughly 39% is in the top ten. Time point specified: sample taken at primary tumor resection. Sequencing of whole RNA from tumor, nontumor lung or frozen PBMC involved no sorting. The donors were 55 to 80 patients with non-small cell lung cancer that was early-stage and untreated. Findings and limits, study-wide: At tumor resection, ubiquitous expanded TCRs were detected in blood more often than later.

The V and J genes are TRBV11-1 and TRBJ2-5; 8 bases fit TRBD2. The sample consisted of PBMCs, taken at surgery. The TCR sequence derives from a male donor with early-stage non-small cell lung cancer. CDR3 loop: CASSSGLAKETQYF. In DNA form, the CDR3 reads TGTGCCAGCAGCTCTGGACTAGCAAAAGAGACCCAGTACTTC.